The following is a T cell receptor beta chain sequence with its context. The sample is drawn from a study of blood T cell repertoires in COVID-19. The wider study: Spain, Italy and the United States supplied samples that represented acute and convalescent COVID-19. Nucleic acid was either cDNA or gDNA, and it came from T cells, B-cell-depleted T cells, or PBMCs.

This CDR3 region has 15 residues. The germline CDR1 and CDR2 sequences are LGHNA and YSLEER. The V gene lost 0 bases and the J gene lost 6 bases, with 13 bases spanning the gap. Under the authors' procedure: Nucleated cell counts were estimated from reference gene primer amplification. Here immunoSEQ multiplex PCR was the method, and the copy in TCRdb shows in-frame clones only, minus some. The DNA was the basis for D and trimming; V, J and clone size are from that table. The sample lists about 45,000 clones, 90% to 95% seen once, with around 5.3% in the top ten. The rearrangement joins TRBV4-3 to TRBJ2-3, with a weak D call TRBD1 (5 bases). The sequence came from a human donor in a cohort sampled during active COVID-19. The sample was peripheral blood. The CDR3 DNA reads TGCGCCAGCAGCCAAGAAAGGACCAGGGTGGATACGCAGTATTTT. Translating it yields CASSQERTRVDTQYF.